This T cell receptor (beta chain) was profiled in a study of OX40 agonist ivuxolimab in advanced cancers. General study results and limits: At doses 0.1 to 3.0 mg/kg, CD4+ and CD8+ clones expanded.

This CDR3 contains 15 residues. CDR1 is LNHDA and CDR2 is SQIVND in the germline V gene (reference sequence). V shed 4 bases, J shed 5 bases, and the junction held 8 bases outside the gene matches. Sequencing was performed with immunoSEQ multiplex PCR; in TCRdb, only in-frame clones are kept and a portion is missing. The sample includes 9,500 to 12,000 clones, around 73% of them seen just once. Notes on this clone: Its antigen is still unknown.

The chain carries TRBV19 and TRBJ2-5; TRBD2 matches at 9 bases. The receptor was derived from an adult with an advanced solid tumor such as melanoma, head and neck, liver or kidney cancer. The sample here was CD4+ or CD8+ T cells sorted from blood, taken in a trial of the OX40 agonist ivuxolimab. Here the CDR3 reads CASSTSGGFGETQYF. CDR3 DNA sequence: TGTGCCAGTAGTACCAGCGGGGGGTTCGGGGAGACCCAGTACTTC.